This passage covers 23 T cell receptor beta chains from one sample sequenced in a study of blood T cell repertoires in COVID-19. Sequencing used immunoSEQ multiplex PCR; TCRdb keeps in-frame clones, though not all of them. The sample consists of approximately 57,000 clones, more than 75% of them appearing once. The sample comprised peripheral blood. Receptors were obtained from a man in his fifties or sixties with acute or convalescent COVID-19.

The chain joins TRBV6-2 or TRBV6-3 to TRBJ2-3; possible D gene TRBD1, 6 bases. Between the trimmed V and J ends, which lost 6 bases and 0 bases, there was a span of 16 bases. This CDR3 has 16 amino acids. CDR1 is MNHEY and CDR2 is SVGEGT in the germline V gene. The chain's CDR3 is CASSPTGTLSTDTQYF. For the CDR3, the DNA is TGTGCCAGCAGCCCTACCGGGACACTGAGCACAGATACGCAGTATTTT.

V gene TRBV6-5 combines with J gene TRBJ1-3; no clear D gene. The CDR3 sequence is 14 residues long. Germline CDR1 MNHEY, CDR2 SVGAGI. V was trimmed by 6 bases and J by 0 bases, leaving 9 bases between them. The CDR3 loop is CASREGASGNTIYF. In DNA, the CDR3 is TGTGCCAGCAGAGAGGGAGCCTCTGGAAACACCATATATTTT.

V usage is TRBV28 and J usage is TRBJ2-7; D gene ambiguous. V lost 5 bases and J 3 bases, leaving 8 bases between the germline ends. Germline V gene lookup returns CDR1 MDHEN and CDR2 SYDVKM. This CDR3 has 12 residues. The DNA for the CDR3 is TGTGCCAGCAGTCGAAGCCTCTACGAGCAGTACTTC. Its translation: CASSRSLYEQYF.

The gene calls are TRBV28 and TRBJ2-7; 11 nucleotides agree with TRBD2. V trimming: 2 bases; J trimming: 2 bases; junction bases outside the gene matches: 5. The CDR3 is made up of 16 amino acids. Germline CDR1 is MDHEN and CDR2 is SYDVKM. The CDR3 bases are TGTGCCAGCAGTTTAGTCGGGACTAGCGGAGCCTACGAGCAGTACTTC. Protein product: CASSLVGTSGAYEQYF.

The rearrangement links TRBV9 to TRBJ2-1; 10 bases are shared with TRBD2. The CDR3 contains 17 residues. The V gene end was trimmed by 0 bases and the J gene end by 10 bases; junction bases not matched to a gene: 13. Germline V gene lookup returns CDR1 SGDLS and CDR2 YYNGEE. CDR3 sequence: CASSVDVMGLASNEQFF. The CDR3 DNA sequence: TGTGCCAGCAGCGTAGACGTCATGGGACTAGCGAGCAACGAGCAGTTCTTC.

CDR3 protein: CASSEGGVYGYTF. The DNA for the CDR3 is TGTGCCAGCAGTGAGGGGGGTGTCTATGGCTACACCTTC. The chain uses TRBV6-4 and TRBJ1-2; tentatively, D is TRBD1 (5 bases). The ends were cut back, 3 bases at V and 4 bases at J, with 9 bases in the middle. CDR1 and CDR2 (germline): MRHNA, SNTAGT. The CDR3 has 13 amino acids.

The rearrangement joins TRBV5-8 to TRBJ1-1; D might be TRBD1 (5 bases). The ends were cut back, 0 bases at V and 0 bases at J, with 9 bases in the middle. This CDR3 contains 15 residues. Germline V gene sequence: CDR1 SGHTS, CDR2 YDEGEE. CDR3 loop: CASSLAGALNTEAFF. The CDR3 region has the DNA TGTGCCAGCAGCTTGGCTGGGGCTTTGAACACTGAAGCTTTCTTT.

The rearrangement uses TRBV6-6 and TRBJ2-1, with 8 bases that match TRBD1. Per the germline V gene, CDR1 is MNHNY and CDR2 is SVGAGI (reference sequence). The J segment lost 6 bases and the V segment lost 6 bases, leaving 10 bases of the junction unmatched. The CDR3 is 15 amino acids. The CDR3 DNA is TGTGCCAGCAGGTACAGTCAGGGGGCTGGCAATGAGCAGTTCTTC. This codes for CASRYSQGAGNEQFF.

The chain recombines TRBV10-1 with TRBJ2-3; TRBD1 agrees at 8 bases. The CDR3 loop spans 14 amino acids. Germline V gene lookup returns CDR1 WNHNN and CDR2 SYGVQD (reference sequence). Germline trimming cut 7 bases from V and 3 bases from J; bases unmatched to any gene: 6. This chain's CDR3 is CASTPGQGTDTQYF. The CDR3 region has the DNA TGCGCCAGCACTCCCGGACAGGGAACAGATACGCAGTATTTT.

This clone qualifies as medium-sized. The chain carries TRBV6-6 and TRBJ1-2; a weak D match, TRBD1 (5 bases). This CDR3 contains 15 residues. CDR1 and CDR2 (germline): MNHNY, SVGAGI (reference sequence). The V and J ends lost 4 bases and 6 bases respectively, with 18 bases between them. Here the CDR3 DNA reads TGTGCCAGCAGTTTCGGGGACCTTCAGCGGGATGGCTACACCTTC. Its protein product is CASSFGDLQRDGYTF.

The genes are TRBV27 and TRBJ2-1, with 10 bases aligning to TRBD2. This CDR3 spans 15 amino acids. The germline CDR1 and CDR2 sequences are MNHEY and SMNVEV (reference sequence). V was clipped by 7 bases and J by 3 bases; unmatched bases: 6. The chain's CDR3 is CASNLGLADYNEQFF. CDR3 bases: TGTGCCAGCAATCTCGGACTAGCGGACTACAATGAGCAGTTCTTC.

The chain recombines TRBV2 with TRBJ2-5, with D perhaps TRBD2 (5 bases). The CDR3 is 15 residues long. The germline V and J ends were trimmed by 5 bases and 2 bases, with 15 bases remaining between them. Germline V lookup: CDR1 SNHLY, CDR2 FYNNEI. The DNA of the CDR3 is TGTGCCAGCAGTCTAGAGGGAACGTATCAAGAGACCCAGTACTTC. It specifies CASSLEGTYQETQYF.

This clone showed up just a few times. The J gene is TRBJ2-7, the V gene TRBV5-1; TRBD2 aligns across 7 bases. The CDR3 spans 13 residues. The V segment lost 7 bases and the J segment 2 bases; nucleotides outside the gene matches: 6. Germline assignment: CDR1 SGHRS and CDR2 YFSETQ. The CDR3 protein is CASREEGPYEQYF. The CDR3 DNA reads TGCGCCAGCCGGGAGGAGGGCCCCTACGAGCAGTACTTC.

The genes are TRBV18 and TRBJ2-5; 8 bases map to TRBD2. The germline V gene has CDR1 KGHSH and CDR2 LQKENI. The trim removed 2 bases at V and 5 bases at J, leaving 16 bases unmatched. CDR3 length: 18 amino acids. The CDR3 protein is CASSPREAGGAFRETQYF. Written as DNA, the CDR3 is TGTGCCAGCTCACCAAGAGAGGCGGGGGGCGCGTTTCGGGAGACCCAGTACTTC.

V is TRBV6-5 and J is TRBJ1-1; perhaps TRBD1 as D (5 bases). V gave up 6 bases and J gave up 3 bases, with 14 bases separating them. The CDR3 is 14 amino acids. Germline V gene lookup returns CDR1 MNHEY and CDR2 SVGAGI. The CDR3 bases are TGTGCCAGCAGAACAGGCCAAGGGGACACTGAAGCTTTCTTT. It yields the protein CASRTGQGDTEAFF.

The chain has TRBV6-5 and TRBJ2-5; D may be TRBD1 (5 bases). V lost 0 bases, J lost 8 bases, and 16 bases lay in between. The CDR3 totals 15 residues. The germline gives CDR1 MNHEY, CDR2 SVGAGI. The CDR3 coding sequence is TGTGCCAGCAGTTACTCTCTCCAGGACAAGAGCACCCAGTACTTC. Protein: CASSYSLQDKSTQYF.

The CDR3 DNA follows: TGTGCCAGCAGTTCTACGGGGGGCACCCTATATGGCTACACCTTC. Protein: CASSSTGGTLYGYTF. V gene TRBV6-2 or TRBV6-3 combines with J gene TRBJ1-2; D is perhaps TRBD1 (6 bases). The germline V gene has CDR1 MNHEY and CDR2 SVGEGT. The CDR3 runs 15 residues. The V end lost 4 bases, the J end lost 5 bases, and 17 bases lay between the germline ends.

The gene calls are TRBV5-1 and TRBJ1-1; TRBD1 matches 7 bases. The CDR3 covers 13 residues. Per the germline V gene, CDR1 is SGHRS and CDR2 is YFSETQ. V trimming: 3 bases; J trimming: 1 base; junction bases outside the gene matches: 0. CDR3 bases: TGCGCCAGCAGCTACAGGGGGAACACTGAAGCTTTCTTT. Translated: CASSYRGNTEAFF.

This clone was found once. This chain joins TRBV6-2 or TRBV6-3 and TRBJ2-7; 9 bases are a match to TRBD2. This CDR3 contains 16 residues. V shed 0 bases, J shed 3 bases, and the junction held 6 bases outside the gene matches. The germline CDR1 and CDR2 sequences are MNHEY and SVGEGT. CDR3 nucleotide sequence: TGTGCCAGCAGTTACTCGATACTAGCGGGCAACTACGAGCAGTACTTC. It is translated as CASSYSILAGNYEQYF.

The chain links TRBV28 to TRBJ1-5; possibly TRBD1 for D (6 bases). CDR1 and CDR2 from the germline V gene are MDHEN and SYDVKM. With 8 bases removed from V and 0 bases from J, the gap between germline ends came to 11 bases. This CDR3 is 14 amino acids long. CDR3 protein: CASGDIFSNQPQHF. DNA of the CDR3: TGTGCCAGCGGGGACATCTTTAGCAATCAGCCCCAGCATTTT.

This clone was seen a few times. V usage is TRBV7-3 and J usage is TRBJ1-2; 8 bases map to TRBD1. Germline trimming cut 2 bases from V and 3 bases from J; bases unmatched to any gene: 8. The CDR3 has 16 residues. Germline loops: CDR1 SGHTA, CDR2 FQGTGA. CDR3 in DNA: TGTGCCAGCAGCTTAGACCCAGGGGGCGTAGACTATGGCTACACCTTC. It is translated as CASSLDPGGVDYGYTF.

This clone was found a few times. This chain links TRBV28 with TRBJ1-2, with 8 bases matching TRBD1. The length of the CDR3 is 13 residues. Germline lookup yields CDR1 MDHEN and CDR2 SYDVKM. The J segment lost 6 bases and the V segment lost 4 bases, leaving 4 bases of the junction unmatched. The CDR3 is CASSWTGKDGYTF. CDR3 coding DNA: TGTGCCAGCAGTTGGACAGGGAAAGATGGCTACACCTTC.

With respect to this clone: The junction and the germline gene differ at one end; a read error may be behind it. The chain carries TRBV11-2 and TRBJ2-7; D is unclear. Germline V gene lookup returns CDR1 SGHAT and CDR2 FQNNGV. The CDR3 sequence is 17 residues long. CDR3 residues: CASSLVGPDSRGLEQHF. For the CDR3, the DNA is TGTGCCAGCAGCTTAGTTGGTCCAGACTCGCGCGGCCTCGAGCAGCACTTC.